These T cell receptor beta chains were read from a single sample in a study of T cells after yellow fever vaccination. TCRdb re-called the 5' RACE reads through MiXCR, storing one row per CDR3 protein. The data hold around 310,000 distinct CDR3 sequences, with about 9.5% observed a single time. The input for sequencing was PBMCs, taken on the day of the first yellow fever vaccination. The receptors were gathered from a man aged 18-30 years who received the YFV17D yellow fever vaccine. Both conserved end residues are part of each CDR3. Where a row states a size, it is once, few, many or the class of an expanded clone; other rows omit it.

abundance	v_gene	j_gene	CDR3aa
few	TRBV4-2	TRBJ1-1	CASSHPPGQGRTEAFF
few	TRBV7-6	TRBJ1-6	CASSSQGRNSPLHF
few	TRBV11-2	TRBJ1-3	CASSPVRVPGNTIYF
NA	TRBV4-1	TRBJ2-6	CASSQGGGRTLFGANVLTF
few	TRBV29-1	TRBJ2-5	CSAPSGGGETQYF
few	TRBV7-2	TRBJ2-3	CASSRTGTSEDTQYF
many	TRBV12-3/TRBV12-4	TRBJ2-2	CASSFVGYGGELFF
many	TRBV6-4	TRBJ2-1	CASSDGLAGRNEQFF
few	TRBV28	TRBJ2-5	CASIERGEETQYF
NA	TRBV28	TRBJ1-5	CASSLEGQQPQHF
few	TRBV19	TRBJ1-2	CASTPDRTYGYTF
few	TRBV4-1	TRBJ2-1	CASSHLNAGYNEQFF
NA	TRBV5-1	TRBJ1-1	CASSFLQAPNTEAFF
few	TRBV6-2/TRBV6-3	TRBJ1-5	CASSYDFNQPQHF
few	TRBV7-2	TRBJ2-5	CASSLAPRGAVKTQYF
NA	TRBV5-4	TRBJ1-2	CASSFSRAAGYTF
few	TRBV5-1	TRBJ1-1	CASRVDSFASGGTEAFF
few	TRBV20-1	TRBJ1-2	CSARAGGSGYTF
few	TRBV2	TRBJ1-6	CASRGTGNNSPLHF
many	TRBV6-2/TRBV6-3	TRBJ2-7	CASTHPGGDYEQYF
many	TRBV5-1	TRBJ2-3	CASRTGTPPDTQYF
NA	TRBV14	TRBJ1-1	CASIGRANTEAFF
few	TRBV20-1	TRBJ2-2	CSAALASGELFF